The clone carrying this T cell receptor beta chain was observed a handful of times. This sample stems from a study of tumour-infiltrating T cells in Burkitt lymphoma. Study-level background: Productive clonality predicted overall and progression-free survival.

Profiled with immunoSEQ multiplex PCR; TCRdb holds only in-frame clones, not every one. The repertoire holds thousands of clones, with approximately 17% as singletons. This TCR was sampled from a human donor with diffuse large B-cell lymphoma. The specimen sequenced was tumor tissue.

For the CDR3, the DNA is TGTGCCAGCTCACCCGGGACAGTCGAGCAGTACTTC. It yields the protein CASSPGTVEQYF. The chain links TRBV18 to TRBJ2-7; 7 bases are shared with TRBD1. V shed 3 bases and J 6 bases; nucleotides not matched to a gene: 2. Germline V gene sequence: CDR1 KGHSH, CDR2 LQKENI. CDR3 length: 12 residues.